Listed below are T cell receptor beta chains from one sample, sequenced in a study of blood T cell repertoires in COVID-19. This table comes from immunoSEQ multiplex PCR, and its TCRdb copy is limited to in-frame clones, with some not included. The sample contains under 250,000 clones, about 83% of which appear only once. Sequences were obtained from peripheral blood. These receptors were taken from a human donor in a cohort sampled during active COVID-19. Both conserved end residues are part of each CDR3. The D gene is left open where the match is weak. Size values are once, few and many counts, or a class for expanded clones, and some rows have none.

clone_size d_call j_call v_call cdr3_aa cdr3_nt
NA TRBD1 TRBJ2-5 TRBV4-1 CASSQERGGTGDRKKTQYF TGCGCCAGCAGCCAAGAAAGGGGAGGGACAGGGGATAGAAAGAAGACCCAGTACTTC
NA TRBD1 TRBJ1-1 TRBV6-4 CASSPTGYTEAFF TGTGCCAGCAGTCCGACAGGGTACACTGAAGCTTTCTTT
NA NA TRBJ2-3 TRBV19 CASSIQISTDTQYF TGTGCCAGTAGTATCCAGATTAGCACAGATACGCAGTATTTT
NA TRBD1 TRBJ2-6 TRBV18 CASSPPGTDYLSGANVLTF TGTGCCAGCTCACCACCCGGGACAGATTATTTATCTGGGGCCAACGTCCTGACTTTC
NA TRBD2 TRBJ2-7 TRBV5-1 CASSLLTSGVSSYEQYF TGCGCCAGCAGCTTGTTAACTAGCGGGGTATCGTCCTACGAGCAGTACTTC
NA TRBD2 TRBJ2-1 TRBV3-1/TRBV3-2 CASSPRLARDEQFF TGTGCCAGCAGCCCTAGACTAGCTCGCGATGAGCAGTTCTTC
NA TRBD2 TRBJ2-1 TRBV6-5 CASSYSGGWEQFF TGTGCCAGCAGTTACTCGGGGGGGTGGGAGCAGTTCTTC
NA TRBD2 TRBJ2-7 TRBV5-1 CASSLKTRDYNYEQYF TGCGCCAGCAGCTTGAAAACTAGGGACTACAACTACGAGCAGTACTTC
once TRBD2 TRBJ2-3 TRBV5-6 CASSLALAGMSSTDTQYF TGTGCCAGCAGCTTGGCACTAGCGGGTATGTCTAGCACAGATACGCAGTATTTT
once NA TRBJ1-2 TRBV14 CASSPMTGANYGYTF TGTGCCAGCAGCCCCATGACAGGCGCAAACTATGGCTACACCTTC
NA NA TRBJ1-3 TRBV6-6 CASSYSGGNSGNTIYF TGTGCCAGCAGTTACTCCGGCGGGAACTCTGGAAACACCATATATTTT
NA NA TRBJ2-5 TRBV29-1 CSVDRVKGETQYF TGCAGCGTTGACAGGGTTAAAGGGGAGACCCAGTACTTC
few NA TRBJ1-5 TRBV7-9 CASSLSDGGWAQHF TGTGCCAGCAGCTTATCGGACGGAGGGTGGGCCCAGCATTTT
once TRBD2 TRBJ2-7 TRBV20-1 CSASGGRATYEQYF TGCAGTGCTAGTGGGGGGAGGGCAACCTACGAGCAGTACTTC
NA NA TRBJ2-1 TRBV24-1 CAIGGSYNEQFF TGTGCCATAGGGGGCTCCTACAATGAGCAGTTCTTC